This T cell receptor (beta chain) was observed in a study of blood T cell repertoires in COVID-19. The wider study: Sites across the United States, Italy and Spain contributed samples from acute and convalescent COVID-19. Nucleic acid was either cDNA or gDNA, and it came from T cells, B-cell-depleted T cells, or PBMCs.

In the original processing: Cell counts per sample came from amplifying reference gene primers. The data were produced by immunoSEQ multiplex PCR, yet TCRdb's version contains in-frame clones alone and is incomplete. V and J calls and clone size are those listed in that table; D and trimming were worked out from the DNA. Among around 250,000 clones listed, roughly nine tenths were seen once. The specimen sequenced was peripheral blood. The clonotype was recovered from a woman in her 40s who had recovered from COVID-19.

CDR3 region: CASSWDRYYEQYF. Here the CDR3 DNA reads TGTGCCAGCAGCTGGGACAGATACTACGAGCAGTACTTC. V gene TRBV11-1 combines with J gene TRBJ2-7; 7 bases match TRBD1. The CDR3 is made up of 13 amino acids. The germline V gene encodes CDR1 SGHAT and CDR2 FQDESV (reference sequence). V was pared by 4 bases and J by 3 bases, with 3 bases of the junction left unmatched.